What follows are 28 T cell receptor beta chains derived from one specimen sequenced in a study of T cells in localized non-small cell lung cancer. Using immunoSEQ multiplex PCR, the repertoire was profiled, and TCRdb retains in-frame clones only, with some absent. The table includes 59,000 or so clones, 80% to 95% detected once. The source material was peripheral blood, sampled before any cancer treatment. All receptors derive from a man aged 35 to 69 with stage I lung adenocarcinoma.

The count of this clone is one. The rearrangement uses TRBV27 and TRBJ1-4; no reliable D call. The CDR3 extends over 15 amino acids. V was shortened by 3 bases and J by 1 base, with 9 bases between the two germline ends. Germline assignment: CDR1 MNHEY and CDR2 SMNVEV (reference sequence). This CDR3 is CASSLMGGTNEKLFF. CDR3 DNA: TGTGCCAGCAGTTTGATGGGTGGAACTAATGAAAAACTGTTTTTT. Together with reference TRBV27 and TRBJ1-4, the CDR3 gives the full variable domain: EAQVTQNPRYLITVTGKKLTVTCSQNMNHEYMSWYRQDPGLGLRQIYYSMNVEVTDKGDVPEGYKVSRKEKRNFPLILESPSPNQTSLYFCASSLMGGTNEKLFFGSGTQLSVL.

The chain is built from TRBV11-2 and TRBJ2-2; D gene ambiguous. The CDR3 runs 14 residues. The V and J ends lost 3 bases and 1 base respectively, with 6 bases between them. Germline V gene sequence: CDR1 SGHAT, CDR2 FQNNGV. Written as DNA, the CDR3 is TGTGCCAGCAGCTTTGGTCAGAACACCGGGGAGCTGTTTTTT. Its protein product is CASSFGQNTGELFF.

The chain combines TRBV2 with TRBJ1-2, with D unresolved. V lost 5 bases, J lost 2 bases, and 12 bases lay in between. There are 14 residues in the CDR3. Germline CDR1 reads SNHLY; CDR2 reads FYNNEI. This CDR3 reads CASSLVPLNYGYTF. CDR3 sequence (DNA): TGTGCCAGCAGTCTCGTTCCACTCAACTATGGCTACACCTTC.

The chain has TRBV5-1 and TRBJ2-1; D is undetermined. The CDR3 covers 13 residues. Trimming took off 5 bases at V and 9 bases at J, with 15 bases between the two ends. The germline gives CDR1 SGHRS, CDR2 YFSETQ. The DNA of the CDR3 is TGCGCCAGCAGTCAAAACACTGTGGTTGAGCAGTTCTTC. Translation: CASSQNTVVEQFF.

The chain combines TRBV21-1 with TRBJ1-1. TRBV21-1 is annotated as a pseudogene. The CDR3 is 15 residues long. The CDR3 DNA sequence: TGTGCCAGCAGCAAGCCTGGAGGGGGGAACACTGAAGCTTTCTTT. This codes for CASSKPGGGNTEAFF.

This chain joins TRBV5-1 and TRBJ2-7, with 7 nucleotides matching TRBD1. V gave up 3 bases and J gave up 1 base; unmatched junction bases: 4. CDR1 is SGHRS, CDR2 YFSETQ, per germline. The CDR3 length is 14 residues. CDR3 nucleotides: TGCGCCAGCAGCTCCGGGACAGCTTCCTACGAGCAGTACTTC. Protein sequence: CASSSGTASYEQYF.

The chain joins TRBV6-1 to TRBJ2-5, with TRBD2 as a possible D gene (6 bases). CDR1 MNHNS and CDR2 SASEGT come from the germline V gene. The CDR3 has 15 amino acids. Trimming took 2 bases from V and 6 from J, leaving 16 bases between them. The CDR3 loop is CASSELTGVPKTQYF. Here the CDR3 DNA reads TGTGCCAGCAGTGAATTAACGGGAGTCCCTAAGACCCAGTACTTC.

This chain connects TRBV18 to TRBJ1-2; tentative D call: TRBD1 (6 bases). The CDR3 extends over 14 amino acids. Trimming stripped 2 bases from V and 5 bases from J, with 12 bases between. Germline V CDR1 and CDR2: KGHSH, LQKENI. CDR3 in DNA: TGTGCCAGCTCACCAACTCTAACAGGGTATGGCTACACCTTC. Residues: CASSPTLTGYGYTF.

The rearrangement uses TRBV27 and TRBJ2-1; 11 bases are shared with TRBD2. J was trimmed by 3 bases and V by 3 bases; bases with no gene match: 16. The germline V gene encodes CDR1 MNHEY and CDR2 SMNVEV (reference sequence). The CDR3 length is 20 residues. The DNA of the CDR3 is TGTGCCAGCAGTTTCCCGACAGGGGGGTCCGGGACTAGCGGCTACAATGAGCAGTTCTTC. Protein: CASSFPTGGSGTSGYNEQFF.

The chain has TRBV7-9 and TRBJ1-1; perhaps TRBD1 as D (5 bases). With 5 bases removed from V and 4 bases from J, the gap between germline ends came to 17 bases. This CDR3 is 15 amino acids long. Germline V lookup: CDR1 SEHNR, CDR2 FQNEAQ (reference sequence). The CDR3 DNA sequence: TGTGCCAGCAGCCCCCGGGGCCCGGAGGGCACTGAAGCTTTCTTT. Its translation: CASSPRGPEGTEAFF.

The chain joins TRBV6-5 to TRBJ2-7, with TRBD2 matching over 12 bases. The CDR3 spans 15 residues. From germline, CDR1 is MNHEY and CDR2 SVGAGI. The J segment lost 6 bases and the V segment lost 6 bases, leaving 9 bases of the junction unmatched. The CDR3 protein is CASSWTSGTPSEQYF. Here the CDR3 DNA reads TGTGCCAGCAGCTGGACTAGCGGGACCCCCAGCGAGCAGTACTTC.

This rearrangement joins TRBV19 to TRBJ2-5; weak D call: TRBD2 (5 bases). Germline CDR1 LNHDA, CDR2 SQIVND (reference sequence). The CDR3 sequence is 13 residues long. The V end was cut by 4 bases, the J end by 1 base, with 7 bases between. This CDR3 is CASSRAGQETQYF. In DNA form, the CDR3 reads TGTGCCAGTAGTAGGGCGGGCCAAGAGACCCAGTACTTC.

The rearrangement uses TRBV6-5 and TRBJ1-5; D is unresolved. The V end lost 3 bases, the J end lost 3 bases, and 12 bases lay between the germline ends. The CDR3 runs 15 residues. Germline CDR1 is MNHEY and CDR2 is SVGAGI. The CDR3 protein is CASSYNAGNNQPQHF. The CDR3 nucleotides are TGTGCCAGCAGTTATAACGCGGGTAACAATCAGCCCCAGCATTTT.

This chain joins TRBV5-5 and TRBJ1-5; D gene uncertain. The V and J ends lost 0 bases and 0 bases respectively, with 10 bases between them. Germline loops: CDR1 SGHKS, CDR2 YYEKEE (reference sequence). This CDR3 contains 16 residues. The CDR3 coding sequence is TGTGCCAGCAGCTTGGGTCCCCTGATTAGCAATCAGCCCCAGCATTTT. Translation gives CASSLGPLISNQPQHF.

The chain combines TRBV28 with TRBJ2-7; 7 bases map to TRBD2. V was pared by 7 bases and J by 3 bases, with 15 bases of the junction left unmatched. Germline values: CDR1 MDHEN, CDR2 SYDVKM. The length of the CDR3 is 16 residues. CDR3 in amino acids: CASTPSGVAGYYEQYF. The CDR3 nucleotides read TGTGCCAGCACCCCCTCGGGGGTAGCGGGCTACTACGAGCAGTACTTC.

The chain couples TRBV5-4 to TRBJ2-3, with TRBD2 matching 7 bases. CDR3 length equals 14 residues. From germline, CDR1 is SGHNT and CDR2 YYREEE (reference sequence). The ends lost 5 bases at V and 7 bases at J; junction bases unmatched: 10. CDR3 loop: CASSPEGGTYTQYF. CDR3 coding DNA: TGTGCCAGCAGTCCCGAGGGAGGGACCTATACGCAGTATTTT.

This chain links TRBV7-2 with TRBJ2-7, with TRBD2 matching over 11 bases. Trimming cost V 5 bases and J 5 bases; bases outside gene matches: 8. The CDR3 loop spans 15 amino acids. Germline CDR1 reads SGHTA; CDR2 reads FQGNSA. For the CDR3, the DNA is TGTGCCAGCAGCCTGGGACTAGCGGTGGTGGACGAGCAGTACTTC. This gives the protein CASSLGLAVVDEQYF.

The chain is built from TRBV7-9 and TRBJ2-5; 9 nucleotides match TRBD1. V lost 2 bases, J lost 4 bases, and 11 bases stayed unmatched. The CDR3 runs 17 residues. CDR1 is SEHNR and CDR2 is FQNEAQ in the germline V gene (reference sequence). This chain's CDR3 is CASSLLGQGYRIETQYF. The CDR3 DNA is TGTGCCAGCAGCTTATTGGGACAGGGATACCGGATAGAGACCCAGTACTTC.

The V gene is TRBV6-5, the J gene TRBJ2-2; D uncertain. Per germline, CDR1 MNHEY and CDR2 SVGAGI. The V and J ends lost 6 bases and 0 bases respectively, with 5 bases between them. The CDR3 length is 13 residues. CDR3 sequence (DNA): TGTGCCAGCAGCCATTCGAACACCGGGGAGCTGTTTTTT. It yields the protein CASSHSNTGELFF.

The CDR3 sequence: CASSLRSGAWETQYF. The CDR3 DNA reads TGTGCCAGCAGCTTAAGATCGGGGGCTTGGGAGACCCAGTACTTC. V and J are TRBV5-6 and TRBJ2-5, with D tentatively TRBD1 or TRBD2 (6 bases each). The CDR3 consists of 15 residues. V gave up 2 bases and J gave up 5 bases, with 16 bases separating them. From germline, CDR1 is SGHDT and CDR2 YYEEEE.

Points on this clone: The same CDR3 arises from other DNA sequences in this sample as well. The CDR3 here is CASSPSRGGTDTQYF. CDR3 sequence (DNA): TGTGCCAGCTCACCTAGCCGCGGGGGCACAGATACGCAGTATTTT. The chain combines TRBV18 with TRBJ2-3, with D perhaps matching TRBD2 (6 bases). V was shortened by 3 bases and J by 1 base, with 11 bases between the two germline ends. Germline values: CDR1 KGHSH, CDR2 LQKENI. The CDR3 runs to 15 residues.

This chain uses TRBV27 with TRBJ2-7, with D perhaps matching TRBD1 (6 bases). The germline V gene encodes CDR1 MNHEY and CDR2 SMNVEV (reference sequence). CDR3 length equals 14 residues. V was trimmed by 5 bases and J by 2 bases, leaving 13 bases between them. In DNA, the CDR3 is TGTGCCAGCAGTCCCTTCGGGACACCCTACGAGCAGTACTTC. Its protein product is CASSPFGTPYEQYF.

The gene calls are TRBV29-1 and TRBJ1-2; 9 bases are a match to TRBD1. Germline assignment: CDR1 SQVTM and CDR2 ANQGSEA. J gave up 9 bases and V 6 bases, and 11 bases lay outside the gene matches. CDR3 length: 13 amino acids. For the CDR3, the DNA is TGCAGCGTCGGAGAAGGGGACAGGGATCGCTACACCTTC. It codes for CSVGEGDRDRYTF.

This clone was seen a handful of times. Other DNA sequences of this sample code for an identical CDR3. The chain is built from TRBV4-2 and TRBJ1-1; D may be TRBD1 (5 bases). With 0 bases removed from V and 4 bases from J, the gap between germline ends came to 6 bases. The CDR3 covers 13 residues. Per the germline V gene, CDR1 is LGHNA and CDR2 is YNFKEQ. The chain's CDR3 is CASSQEGGTEAFF. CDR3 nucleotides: TGTGCCAGCAGCCAAGAGGGGGGCACTGAAGCTTTCTTT.

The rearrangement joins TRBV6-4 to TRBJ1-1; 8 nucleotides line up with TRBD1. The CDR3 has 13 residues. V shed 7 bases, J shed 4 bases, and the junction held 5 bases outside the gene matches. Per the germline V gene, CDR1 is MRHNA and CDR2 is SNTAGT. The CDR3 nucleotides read TGTGCCAGCACCAGCGACAGGGGCACTGAAGCTTTCTTT. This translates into CASTSDRGTEAFF.

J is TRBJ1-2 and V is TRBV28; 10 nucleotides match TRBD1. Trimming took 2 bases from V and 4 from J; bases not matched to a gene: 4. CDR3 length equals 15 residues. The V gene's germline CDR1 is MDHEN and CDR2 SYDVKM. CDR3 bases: TGTGCCAGCAGTTTAGCGACAGGGGGCGTCTATGGCTACACCTTC. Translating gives CASSLATGGVYGYTF.

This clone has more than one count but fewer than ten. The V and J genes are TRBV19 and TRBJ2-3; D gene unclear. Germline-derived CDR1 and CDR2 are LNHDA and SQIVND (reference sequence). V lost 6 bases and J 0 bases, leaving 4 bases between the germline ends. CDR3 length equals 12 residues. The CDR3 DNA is TGTGCCAGTAGCCCTAGCACAGATACGCAGTATTTT. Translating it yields CASSPSTDTQYF. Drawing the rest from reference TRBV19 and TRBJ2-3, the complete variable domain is DGGITQSPKYLFRKEGQNVTLSCEQNLNHDAMYWYRQDPGQGLRLIYYSQIVNDFQKGDIAEGYSVSREKKESFPLTVTSAQKNPTAFYLCASSPSTDTQYFGPGTRLTVL.

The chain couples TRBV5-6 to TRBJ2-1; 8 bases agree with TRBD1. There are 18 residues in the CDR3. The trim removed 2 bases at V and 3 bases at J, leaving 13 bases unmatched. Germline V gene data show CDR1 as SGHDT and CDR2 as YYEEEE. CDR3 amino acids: CASSLWDRPGPLYNEQFF. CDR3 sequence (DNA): TGTGCCAGCAGCTTATGGGACAGGCCGGGCCCCCTCTACAATGAGCAGTTCTTC.